This TCR beta chain was recorded in a study of blood T cell repertoires in COVID-19. The CDR3 extends over 15 amino acids. CDR1 is LNHDA, CDR2 SQIVND, per germline (reference sequence). With 3 bases clipped from V and 2 bases from J, the junction kept 3 bases outside the gene matches. Original processing methods: Estimated nucleated cell counts came from reference gene primer amplification. Profiled with immunoSEQ multiplex PCR; TCRdb holds only in-frame clones, not every one. Clone size and the V and J calls come from that table; the DNA yielded D and trimming. The sample has 250,000 to 300,000 clones, approximately 89% seen once.

Sequencing was done on a sample of peripheral blood. This chain connects TRBV19 to TRBJ2-5, with 10 bases matching TRBD2. This TCR was recovered from a woman aged 60 to 75 with acute or convalescent COVID-19. CDR3 DNA sequence: TGTGCCAGTAGTATGGCTAGCGGGGGTCAAGAGACCCAGTACTTC. This translates into CASSMASGGQETQYF.